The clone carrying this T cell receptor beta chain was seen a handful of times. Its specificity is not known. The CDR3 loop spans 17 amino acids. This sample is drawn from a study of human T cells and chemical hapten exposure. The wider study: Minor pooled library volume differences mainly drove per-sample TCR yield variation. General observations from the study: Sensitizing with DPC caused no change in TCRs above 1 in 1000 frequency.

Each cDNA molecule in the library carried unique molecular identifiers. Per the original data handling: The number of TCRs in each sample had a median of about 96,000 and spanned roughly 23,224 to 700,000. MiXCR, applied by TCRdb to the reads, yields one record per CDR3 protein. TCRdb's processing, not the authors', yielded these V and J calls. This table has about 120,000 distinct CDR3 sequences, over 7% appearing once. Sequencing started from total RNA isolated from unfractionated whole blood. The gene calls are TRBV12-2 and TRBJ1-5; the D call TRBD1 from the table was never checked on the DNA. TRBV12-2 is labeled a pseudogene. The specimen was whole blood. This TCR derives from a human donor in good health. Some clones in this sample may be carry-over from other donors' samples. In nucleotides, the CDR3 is TGTGCAAGTCGTTTGGACAGGGTGGATTATAGCAATCAGCCCCAGCATTTT. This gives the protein CASRLDRVDYSNQPQHF.